This TCR beta chain was retrieved from a study of blood T cells in healthy people across ages. Then a second PCR, running about 6 to 12 cycles, was carried out with a sample-barcoded 5' primer and a J-beta primer mix. MiXCR, applied by TCRdb to the 5' RACE reads, yields one record per CDR3 protein. The sample contains some 940,000 distinct CDR3 sequences, approximately 32% of which appear only once. This clonotype was seen ten or more times. Total RNA amounts of at least 6 micrograms were extracted per sample. The CDR3 has 16 residues. Trimming took 6 bases from V and 8 from J; bases not matched to a gene: 11. Germline V CDR1 and CDR2: MNHNY, SVGAGI (reference sequence). The data were also submitted as part of a second study, on T cells of mothers and their children. That study adds: The study obtained over 8 million TCR beta CDR3 reads per mother and about 3 million per child.

This clonotype was sampled from a woman in her 40s in good health. The chain employs TRBV6-6 and TRBJ2-1; TRBD1 matches at 12 bases. Sequencing was performed on blood. The CDR3 reads CASSLPPGQGAHEQFF. DNA for the CDR3: TGTGCCAGCAGCCTACCGCCGGGACAGGGGGCACATGAGCAGTTCTTC.